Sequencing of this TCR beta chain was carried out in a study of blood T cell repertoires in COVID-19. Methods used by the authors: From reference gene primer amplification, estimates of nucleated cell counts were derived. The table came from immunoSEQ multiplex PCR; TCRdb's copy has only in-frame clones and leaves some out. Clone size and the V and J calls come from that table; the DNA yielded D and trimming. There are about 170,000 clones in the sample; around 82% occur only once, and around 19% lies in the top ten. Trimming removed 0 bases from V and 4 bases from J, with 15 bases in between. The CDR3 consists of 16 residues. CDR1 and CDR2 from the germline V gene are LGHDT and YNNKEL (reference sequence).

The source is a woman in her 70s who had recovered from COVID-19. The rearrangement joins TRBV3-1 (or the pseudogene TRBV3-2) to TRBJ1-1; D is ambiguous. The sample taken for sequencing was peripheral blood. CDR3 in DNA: TGTGCCAGCAGCCAAGAGCCCCCGGACTGGGGCACTGAAGCTTTCTTT. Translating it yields CASSQEPPDWGTEAFF.